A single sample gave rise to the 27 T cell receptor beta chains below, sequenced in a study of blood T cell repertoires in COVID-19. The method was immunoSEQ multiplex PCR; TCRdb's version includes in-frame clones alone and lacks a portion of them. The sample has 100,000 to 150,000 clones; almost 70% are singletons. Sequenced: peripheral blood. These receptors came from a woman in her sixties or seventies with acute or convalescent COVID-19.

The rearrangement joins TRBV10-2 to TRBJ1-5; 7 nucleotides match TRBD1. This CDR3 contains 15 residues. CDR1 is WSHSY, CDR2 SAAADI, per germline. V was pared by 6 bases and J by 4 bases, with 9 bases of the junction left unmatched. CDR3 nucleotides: TGCGCCAGCAGAGACCGCCCGGGACAGAATCAGCCCCAGCATTTT. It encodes CASRDRPGQNQPQHF.

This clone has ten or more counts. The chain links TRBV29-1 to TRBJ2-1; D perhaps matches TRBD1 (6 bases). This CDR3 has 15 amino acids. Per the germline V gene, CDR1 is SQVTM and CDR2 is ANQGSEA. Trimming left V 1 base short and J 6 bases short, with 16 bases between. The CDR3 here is CSVEVTRGWINEQFF. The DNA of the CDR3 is TGCAGCGTTGAAGTCACCAGGGGTTGGATCAATGAGCAGTTCTTC.

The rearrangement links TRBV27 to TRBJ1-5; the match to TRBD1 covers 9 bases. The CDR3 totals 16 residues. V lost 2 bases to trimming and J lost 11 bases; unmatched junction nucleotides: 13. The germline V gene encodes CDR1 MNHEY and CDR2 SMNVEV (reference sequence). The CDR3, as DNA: TGTGCCAGCAGTTTAAGTTGGGACAGGGTAGGGAGGGCCCAGCATTTT. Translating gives CASSLSWDRVGRAQHF.

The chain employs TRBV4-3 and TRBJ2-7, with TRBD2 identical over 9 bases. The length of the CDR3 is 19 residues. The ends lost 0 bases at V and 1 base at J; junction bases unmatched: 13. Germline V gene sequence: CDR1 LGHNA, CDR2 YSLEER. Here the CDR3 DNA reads TGCGCCAGCAGCCAAGAAGGGTCCCTAGCGGGGTACCCTTCCTACGAGCAGTACTTC. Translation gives CASSQEGSLAGYPSYEQYF.

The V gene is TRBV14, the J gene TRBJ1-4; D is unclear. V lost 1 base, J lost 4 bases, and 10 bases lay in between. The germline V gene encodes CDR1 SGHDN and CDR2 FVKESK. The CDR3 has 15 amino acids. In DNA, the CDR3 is TGTGCCAGCAGCCAAGGAGGCTCTGGTAATGAAAAACTGTTTTTT. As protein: CASSQGGSGNEKLFF. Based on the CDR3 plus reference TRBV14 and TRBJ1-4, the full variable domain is EAGVTQFPSHSVIEKGQTVTLRCDPISGHDNLYWYRRVMGKEIKFLLHFVKESKQDESGMPNNRFLAERTGGTYSTLKVQPAELEDSGVYFCASSQGGSGNEKLFFGSGTQLSVL.

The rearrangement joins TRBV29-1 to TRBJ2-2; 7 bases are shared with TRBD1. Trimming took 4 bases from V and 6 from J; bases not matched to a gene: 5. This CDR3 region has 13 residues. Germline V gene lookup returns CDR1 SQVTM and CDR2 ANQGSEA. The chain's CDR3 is CSVVGGAAGELFF. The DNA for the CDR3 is TGCAGCGTTGTAGGGGGCGCAGCCGGGGAGCTGTTTTTT.

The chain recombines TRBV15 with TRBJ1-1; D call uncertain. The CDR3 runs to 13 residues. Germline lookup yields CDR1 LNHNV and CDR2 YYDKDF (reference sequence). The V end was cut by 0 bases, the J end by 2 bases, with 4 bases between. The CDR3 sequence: CATSRDPNTEAFF. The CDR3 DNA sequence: TGTGCCACCAGCAGAGATCCAAACACTGAAGCTTTCTTT. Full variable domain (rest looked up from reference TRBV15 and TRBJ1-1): DAMVIQNPRYQVTQFGKPVTLSCSQTLNHNVMYWYQQKSSQAPKLLFHYYDKDFNNEADTPDNFQSRRPNTSFCFLDIRSPGLGDTAMYLCATSRDPNTEAFFGQGTRLTVV.

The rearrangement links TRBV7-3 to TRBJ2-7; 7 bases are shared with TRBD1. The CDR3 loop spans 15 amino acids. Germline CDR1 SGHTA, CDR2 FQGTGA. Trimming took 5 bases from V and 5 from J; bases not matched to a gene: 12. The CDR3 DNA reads TGTGCCAGCAGCCCGGCTTCAGGGGGTAGCAACGAGCAGTACTTC. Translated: CASSPASGGSNEQYF. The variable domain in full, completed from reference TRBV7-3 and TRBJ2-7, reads GAGVSQTPSNKVTEKGKYVELRCDPISGHTALYWYRQSLGQGPEFLIYFQGTGAADDSGLPNDRFFAVRPEGSVSTLKIQRTERGDSAVYLCASSPASGGSNEQYFGPGTRLTVT.

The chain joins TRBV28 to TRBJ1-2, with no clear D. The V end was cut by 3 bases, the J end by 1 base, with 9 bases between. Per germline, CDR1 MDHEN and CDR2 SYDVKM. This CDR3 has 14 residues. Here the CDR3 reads CASSFEVVNYGYTF. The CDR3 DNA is TGTGCCAGCAGTTTTGAGGTGGTTAACTATGGCTACACCTTC.

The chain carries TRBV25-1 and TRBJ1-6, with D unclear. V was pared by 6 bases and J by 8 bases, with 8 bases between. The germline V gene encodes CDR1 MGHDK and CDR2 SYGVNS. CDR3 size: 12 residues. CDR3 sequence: CASRRGDSPLHF. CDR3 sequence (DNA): TGTGCCAGCAGGCGGGGAGATTCACCCCTCCACTTT.

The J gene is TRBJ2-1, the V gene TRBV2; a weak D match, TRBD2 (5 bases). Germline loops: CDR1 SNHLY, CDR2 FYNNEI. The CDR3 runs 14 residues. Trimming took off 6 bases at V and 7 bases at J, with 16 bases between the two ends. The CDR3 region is CASSPMGVINEQFF. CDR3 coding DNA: TGTGCCAGCAGCCCCATGGGAGTAATTAATGAGCAGTTCTTC.

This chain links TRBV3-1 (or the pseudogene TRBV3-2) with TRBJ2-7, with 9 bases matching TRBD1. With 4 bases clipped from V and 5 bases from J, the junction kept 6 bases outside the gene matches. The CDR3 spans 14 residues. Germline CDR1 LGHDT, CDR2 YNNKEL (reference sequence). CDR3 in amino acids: CASSLPDRGHEQYF. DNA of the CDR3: TGTGCCAGCAGCCTCCCGGACAGGGGCCACGAGCAGTACTTC.

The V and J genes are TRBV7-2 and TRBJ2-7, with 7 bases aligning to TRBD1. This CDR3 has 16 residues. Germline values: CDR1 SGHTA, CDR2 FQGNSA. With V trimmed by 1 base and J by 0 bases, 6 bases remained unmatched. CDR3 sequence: CASSLGGTAYSYEQYF. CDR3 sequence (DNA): TGTGCCAGCAGCTTAGGGGGGACAGCTTACTCCTACGAGCAGTACTTC.

This CDR3 reads CASSQSRGRGLYGYTF. CDR3 nucleotide sequence: TGCGCCAGCAGCCAATCACGCGGCAGGGGGCTCTATGGCTACACCTTC. This chain connects TRBV4-3 to TRBJ1-2; TRBD1 aligns across 8 bases. Germline values: CDR1 LGHNA, CDR2 YSLEER. Trimming removed 2 bases from V and 4 bases from J; junction bases left unmatched: 9. This CDR3 has 16 amino acids.

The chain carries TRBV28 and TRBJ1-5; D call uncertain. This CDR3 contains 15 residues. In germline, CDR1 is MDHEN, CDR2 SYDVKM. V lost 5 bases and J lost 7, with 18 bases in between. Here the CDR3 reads CASSAGNGLSQPQHF. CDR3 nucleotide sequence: TGTGCCAGCAGTGCGGGCAACGGATTATCCCAGCCCCAGCATTTT.

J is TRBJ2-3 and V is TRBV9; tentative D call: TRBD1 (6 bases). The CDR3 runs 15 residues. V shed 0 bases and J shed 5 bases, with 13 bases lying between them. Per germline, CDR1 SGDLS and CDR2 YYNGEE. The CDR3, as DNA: TGTGCCAGCAGCGTAGCGTCCAGGGGTGGAGATACGCAGTATTTT. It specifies CASSVASRGGDTQYF.

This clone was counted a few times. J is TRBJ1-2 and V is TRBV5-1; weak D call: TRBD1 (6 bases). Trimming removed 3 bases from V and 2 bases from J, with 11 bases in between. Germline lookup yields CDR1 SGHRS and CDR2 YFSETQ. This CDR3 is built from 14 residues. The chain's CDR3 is CASSYRDKNYGYTF. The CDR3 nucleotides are TGCGCCAGCAGCTACCGGGACAAGAACTATGGCTACACCTTC.

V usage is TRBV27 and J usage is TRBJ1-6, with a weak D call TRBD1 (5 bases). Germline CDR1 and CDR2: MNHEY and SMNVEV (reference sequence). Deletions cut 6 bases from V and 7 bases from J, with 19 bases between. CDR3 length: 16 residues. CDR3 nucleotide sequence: TGTGCCAGCAGAAGATGGGGGGGACGGAGGAATTCACCCCTCCACTTT. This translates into CASRRWGGRRNSPLHF.

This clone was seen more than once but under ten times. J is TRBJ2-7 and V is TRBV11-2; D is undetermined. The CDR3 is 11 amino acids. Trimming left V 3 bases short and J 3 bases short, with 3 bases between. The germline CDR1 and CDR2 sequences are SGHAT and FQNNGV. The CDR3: CASSFYYEQYF. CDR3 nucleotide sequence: TGTGCCAGCAGCTTCTACTACGAGCAGTACTTC.

For the CDR3, the DNA is TGTGCCAGCAGCTTACAGGGTTTTGGGGCCTACGAGCAGTACTTC. Translation gives CASSLQGFGAYEQYF. This sequence joins TRBV7-2 and TRBJ2-7; TRBD1 is a possible D gene (5 bases). Germline CDR1 is SGHTA and CDR2 is FQGNSA. The CDR3 contains 15 residues. Trimming took off 2 bases at V and 2 bases at J, with 13 bases between the two ends.

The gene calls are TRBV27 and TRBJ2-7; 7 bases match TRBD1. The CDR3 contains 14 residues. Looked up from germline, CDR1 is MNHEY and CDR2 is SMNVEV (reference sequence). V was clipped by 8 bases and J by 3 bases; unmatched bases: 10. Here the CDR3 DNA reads TGTGCCAGCGGTCCTGGGACAGCCCGCTACGAGCAGTACTTC. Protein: CASGPGTARYEQYF.

CDR3 amino acids: CASSQTRGSTDTQYF. The CDR3 DNA reads as TGTGCCAGCAGCCAAACCCGGGGGAGCACAGATACGCAGTATTTT. The chain is built from TRBV7-2 and TRBJ2-3; D might be TRBD2 (6 bases). Germline V gene data show CDR1 as SGHTA and CDR2 as FQGNSA. This CDR3 is built from 15 residues. Trimming cost V 5 bases and J 0 bases, with 12 bases left between them.

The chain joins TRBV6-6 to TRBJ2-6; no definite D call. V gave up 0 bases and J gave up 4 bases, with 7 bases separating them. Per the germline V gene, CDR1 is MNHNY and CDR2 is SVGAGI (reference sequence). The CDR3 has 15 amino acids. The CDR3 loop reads CASSYSPSGANVLTF. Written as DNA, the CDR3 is TGTGCCAGCAGTTACTCTCCGTCCGGGGCCAACGTCCTGACTTTC.

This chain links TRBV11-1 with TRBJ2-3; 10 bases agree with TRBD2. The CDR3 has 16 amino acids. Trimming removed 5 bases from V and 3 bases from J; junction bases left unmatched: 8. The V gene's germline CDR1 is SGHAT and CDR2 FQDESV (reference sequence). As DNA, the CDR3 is TGTGCCAGCAGCCCCAACAGCGGGAGGGGTACAGATACGCAGTATTTT. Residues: CASSPNSGRGTDTQYF.

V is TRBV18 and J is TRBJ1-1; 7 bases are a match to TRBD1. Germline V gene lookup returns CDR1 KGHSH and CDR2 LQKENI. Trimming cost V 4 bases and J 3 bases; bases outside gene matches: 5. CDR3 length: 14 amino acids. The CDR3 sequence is CASSQLQGYTEAFF. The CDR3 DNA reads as TGTGCCAGCTCACAACTACAGGGGTACACTGAAGCTTTCTTT.

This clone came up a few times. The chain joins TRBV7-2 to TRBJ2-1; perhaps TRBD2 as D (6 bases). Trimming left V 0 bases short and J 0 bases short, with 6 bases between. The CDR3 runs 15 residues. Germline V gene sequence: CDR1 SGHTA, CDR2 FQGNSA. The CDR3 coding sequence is TGTGCCAGCAGCTTAGCGGAGGGCTCCTACAATGAGCAGTTCTTC. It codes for CASSLAEGSYNEQFF.

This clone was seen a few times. The CDR3 DNA is TGTGCCAGCAGTGAAGGCAGGGGGCGGGATACGCAGTATTTT. Translation: CASSEGRGRDTQYF. This sequence joins TRBV2 and TRBJ2-3; 8 nucleotides match TRBD1. This CDR3 is built from 14 residues. CDR1 is SNHLY and CDR2 is FYNNEI in the germline V gene. Unmatched junction bases numbered 3, after V lost 1 base and J lost 6 bases.